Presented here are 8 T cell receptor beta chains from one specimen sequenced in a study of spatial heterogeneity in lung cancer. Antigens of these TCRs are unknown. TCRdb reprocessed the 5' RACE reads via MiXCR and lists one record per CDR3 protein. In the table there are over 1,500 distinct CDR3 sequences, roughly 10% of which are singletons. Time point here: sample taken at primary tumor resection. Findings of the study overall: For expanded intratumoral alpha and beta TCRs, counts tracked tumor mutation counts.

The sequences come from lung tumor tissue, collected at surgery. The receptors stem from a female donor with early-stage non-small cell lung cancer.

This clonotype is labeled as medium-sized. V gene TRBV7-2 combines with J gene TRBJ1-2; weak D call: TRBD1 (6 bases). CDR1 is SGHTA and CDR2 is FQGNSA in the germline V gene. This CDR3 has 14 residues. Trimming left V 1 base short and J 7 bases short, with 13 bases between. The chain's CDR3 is CASSLERGRFGYTF. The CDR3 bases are TGTGCCAGCAGCTTAGAGCGGGGGCGCTTTGGCTACACCTTC.

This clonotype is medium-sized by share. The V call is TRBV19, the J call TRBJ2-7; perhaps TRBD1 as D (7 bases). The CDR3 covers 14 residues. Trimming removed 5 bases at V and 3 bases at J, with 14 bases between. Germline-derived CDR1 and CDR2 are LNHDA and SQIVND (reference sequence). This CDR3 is CASSVRQGGYEQYF. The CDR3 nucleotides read TGTGCCAGTAGTGTGAGACAGGGAGGCTACGAGCAGTACTTC.

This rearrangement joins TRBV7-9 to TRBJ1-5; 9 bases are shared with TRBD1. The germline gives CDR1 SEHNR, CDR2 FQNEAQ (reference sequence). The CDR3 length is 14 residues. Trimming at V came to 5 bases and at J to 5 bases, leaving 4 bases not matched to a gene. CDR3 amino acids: CASSIQGADQPQHF. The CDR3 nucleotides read TGTGCCAGCAGCATACAGGGGGCAGATCAGCCCCAGCATTTT.

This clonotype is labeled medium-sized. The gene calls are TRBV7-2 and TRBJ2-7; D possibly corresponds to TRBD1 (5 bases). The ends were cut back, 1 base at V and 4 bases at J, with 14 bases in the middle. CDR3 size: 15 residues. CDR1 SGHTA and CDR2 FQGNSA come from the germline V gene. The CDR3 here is CASSLGPGSQYEQYF. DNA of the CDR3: TGTGCCAGCAGCTTAGGTCCAGGGTCCCAATACGAGCAGTACTTC.

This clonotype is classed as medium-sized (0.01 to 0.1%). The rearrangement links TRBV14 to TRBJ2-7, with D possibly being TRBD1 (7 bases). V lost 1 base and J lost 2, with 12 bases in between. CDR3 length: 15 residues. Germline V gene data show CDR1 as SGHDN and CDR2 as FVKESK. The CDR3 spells CASSQGGTDTYEQYF. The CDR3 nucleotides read TGTGCCAGCAGCCAAGGCGGGACAGATACCTACGAGCAGTACTTC.

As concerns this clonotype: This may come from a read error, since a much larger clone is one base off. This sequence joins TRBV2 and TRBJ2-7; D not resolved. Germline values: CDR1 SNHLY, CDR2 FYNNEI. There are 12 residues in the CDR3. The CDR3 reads CSSSDTGYEQYF. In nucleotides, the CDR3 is TGTTCCAGCAGTGACACTGGTTACGAGCAGTACTTC. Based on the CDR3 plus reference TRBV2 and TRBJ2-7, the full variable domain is EPEVTQTPSHQVTQMGQEVILRCVPISNHLYFYWYRQILGQKVEFLVSFYNNEISEKSEIFDDQFSVERPDGSNFTLKIRSTKLEDSAMYFCSSSDTGYEQYFGPGTRLTVT.

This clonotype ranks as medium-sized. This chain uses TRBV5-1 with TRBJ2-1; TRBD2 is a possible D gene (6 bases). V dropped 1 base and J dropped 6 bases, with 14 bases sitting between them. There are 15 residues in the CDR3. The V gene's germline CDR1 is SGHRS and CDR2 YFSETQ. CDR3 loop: CASSLTGTLSNEQFF. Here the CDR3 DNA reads TGCGCCAGCAGCTTGACCGGGACTCTATCCAATGAGCAGTTCTTC.

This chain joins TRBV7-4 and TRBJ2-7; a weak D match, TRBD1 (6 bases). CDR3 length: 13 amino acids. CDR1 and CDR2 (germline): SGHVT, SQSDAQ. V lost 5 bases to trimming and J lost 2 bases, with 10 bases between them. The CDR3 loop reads CASSGDMTYEQYF. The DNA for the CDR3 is TGTGCCAGCAGCGGGGACATGACCTACGAGCAGTACTTC.